What follows is one T cell receptor beta chain and its context. There are 16 residues in the CDR3. Germline CDR1 reads SGDLS; CDR2 reads YYNGEE. Trimming at V came to 4 bases and at J to 4 bases, leaving 9 bases not matched to a gene. The sample belongs to a study of blood T cell repertoires in COVID-19. Study-level information: From the United States, Italy and Spain came samples of acute and convalescent COVID-19. T cells, B-cell-depleted T cells, or PBMCs provided the cDNA or gDNA that served as material.

It was during active infection that Seattle patients were enrolled and then longitudinally followed. Per the original methods: By means of reference gene primer amplification, nucleated cell counts were estimated. Sequenced by immunoSEQ multiplex PCR; TCRdb stores in-frame clones only, minus some. That table gives V, J and clone size, and the DNA gave D and trimming. The sample has 200,000 or so clones; around nine tenths are singletons. The sequence derives from a man aged 50 to 59 with COVID-19, enrolled during active disease. The chain recombines TRBV9 with TRBJ2-3; 10 bases align to TRBD2. The sequenced sample consisted of peripheral blood. The CDR3 protein is CASSPQAGGRADTQYF. CDR3 nucleotides: TGTGCCAGCAGCCCGCAAGCGGGAGGGCGGGCAGATACGCAGTATTTT.